Detailed here is one TCR beta chain. Its antigen remains unknown. These data come from a study of OX40 agonist ivuxolimab in advanced cancers. Findings and caveats of the study: Researchers report that CD8+ T cells had, on average, more expanded clones than CD4+.

Losses at the gene ends were 5 bases for V and 9 bases for J; bases not matched to a gene: 6. This CDR3 contains 14 residues. CDR1 and CDR2 (germline): MNHNS, SASEGT. Assay: immunoSEQ multiplex PCR; the TCRdb copy retains only in-frame clones and omits some. This repertoire shows roughly 93,000 clones, approximately 90% found once; its top ten account for 0.5% to 0.65%. Individuals having autoimmune disease history or systemic immunosuppression were not enrolled. Sequenced here: CD4+ or CD8+ T cells sorted from blood, sampled in a trial of the OX40 agonist ivuxolimab. The rearrangement uses TRBV6-1 and TRBJ1-6; 8 positions match TRBD1. This receptor was obtained from an adult with an advanced solid tumor such as melanoma, head and neck, liver or kidney cancer. This CDR3 is CASSRDRGTSPLHF. DNA of the CDR3: TGTGCCAGCAGTCGCGACAGGGGAACTTCACCCCTCCACTTT.